The text below deals with one TCR beta chain. This entry belongs to a study of blood T cell repertoires in COVID-19. Turning to the study itself: Sample material is recorded as cDNA or gDNA derived from T cells, B-cell-depleted T cells, or PBMCs.

Authors' data handling: Estimated nucleated cell counts came from reference gene primer amplification. Assay: immunoSEQ multiplex PCR; the TCRdb copy retains only in-frame clones and omits some. V and J calls and clone size are copied from that table; D and trimming were computed from the DNA. The table shows about 290,000 clones, with around four fifths occurring only once. V was shortened by 3 bases and J by 3 bases, with 12 bases between the two germline ends. This CDR3 spans 15 amino acids. CDR1 LNHDA and CDR2 SQIVND come from the germline V gene (reference sequence). What was sequenced was peripheral blood. The sequence was obtained from a woman aged 45-65 years with active or convalescent COVID-19. This chain links TRBV19 with TRBJ1-5; D gene ambiguous. The CDR3 DNA is TGTGCCAGTAGTATCGTGCAGGTACCCAATCAGCCCCAGCATTTT. Translation: CASSIVQVPNQPQHF.